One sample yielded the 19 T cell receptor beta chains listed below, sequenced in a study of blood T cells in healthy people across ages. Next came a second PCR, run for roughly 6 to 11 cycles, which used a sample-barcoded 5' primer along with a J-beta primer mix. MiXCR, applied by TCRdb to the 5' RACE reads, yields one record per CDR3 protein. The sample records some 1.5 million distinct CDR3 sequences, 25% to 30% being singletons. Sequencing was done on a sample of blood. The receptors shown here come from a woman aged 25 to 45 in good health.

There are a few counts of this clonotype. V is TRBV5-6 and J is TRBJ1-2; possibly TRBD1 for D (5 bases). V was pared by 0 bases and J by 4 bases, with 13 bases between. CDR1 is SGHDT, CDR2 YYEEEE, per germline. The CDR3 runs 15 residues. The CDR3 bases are TGTGCCAGCAGCTTGGCTATAGAAGGGACCTATGGCTACACCTTC. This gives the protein CASSLAIEGTYGYTF. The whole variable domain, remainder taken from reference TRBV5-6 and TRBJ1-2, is DAGVTQSPTHLIKTRGQQVTLRCSPKSGHDTVSWYQQALGQGPQFIFQYYEEEERQRGNFPDRFSGHQFPNYSSELNVNALLLGDSALYLCASSLAIEGTYGYTFGSGTRLTVV.

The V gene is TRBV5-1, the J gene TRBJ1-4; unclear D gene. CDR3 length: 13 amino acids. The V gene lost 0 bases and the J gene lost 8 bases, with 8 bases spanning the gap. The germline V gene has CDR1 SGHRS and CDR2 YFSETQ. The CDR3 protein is CASSLDPAEKLFF. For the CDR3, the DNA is TGCGCCAGCAGCTTGGATCCAGCGGAAAAACTGTTTTTT.

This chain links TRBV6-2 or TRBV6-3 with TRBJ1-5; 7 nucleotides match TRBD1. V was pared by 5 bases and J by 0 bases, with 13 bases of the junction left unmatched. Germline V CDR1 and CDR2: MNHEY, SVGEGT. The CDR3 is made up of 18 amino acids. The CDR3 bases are TGTGCCAGCAGTCAACCCGGGACAGCCGAATTTAGCAATCAGCCCCAGCATTTT. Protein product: CASSQPGTAEFSNQPQHF.

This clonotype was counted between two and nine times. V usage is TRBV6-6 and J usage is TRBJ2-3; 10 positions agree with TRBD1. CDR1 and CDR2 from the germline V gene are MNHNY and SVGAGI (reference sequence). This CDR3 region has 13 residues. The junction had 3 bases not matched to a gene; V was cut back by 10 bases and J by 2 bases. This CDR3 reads CATGTGDTDTQYF. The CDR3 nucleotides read TGTGCCACCGGGACAGGGGACACAGATACGCAGTATTTT.

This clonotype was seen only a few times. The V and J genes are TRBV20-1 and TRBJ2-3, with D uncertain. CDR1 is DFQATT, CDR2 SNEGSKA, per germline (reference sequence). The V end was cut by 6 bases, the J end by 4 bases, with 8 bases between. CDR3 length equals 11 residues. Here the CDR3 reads CSAQRSDTQYF. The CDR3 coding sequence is TGCAGTGCCCAACGATCAGATACGCAGTATTTT.

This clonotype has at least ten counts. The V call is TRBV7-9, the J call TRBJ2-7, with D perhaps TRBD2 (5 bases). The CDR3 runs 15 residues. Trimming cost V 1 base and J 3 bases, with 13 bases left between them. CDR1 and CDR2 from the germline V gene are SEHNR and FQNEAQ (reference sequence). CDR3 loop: CASSLVGLMGYEQYF. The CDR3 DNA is TGTGCCAGCAGCTTAGTAGGACTTATGGGCTACGAGCAGTACTTC.

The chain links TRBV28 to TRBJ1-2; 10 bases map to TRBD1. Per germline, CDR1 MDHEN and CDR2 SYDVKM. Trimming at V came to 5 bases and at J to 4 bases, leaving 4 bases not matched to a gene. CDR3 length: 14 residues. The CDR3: CASSGDRGLYGYTF. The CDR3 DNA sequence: TGTGCCAGCAGTGGGGACAGGGGCCTCTATGGCTACACCTTC.

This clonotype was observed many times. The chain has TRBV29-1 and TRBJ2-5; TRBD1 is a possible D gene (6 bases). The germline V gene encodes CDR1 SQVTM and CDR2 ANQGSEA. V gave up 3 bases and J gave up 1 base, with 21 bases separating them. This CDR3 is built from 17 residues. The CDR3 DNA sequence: TGCAGCGTTGAGGATAGGGGACATACGCTAACCCAAGAGACCCAGTACTTC. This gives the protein CSVEDRGHTLTQETQYF.

CDR3 protein: CASSTPGRAYNEQFF. The CDR3 nucleotides are TGTGCCAGCAGCACCCCTGGGCGCGCCTACAATGAGCAGTTCTTC. This chain joins TRBV7-2 and TRBJ2-1; no reliable D call. The CDR3 has 15 amino acids. In germline, CDR1 is SGHTA, CDR2 FQGNSA. Trimming shortened V by 5 bases and J by 2 bases, and 13 bases separated the two germline ends.

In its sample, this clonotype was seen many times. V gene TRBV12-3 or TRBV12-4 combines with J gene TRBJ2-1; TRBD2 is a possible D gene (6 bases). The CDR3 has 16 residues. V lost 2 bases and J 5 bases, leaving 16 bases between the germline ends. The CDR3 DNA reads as TGTGCCAGCAGTTTACCCCCCCGGGACTCTCACAATGAGCAGTTCTTC. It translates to CASSLPPRDSHNEQFF.

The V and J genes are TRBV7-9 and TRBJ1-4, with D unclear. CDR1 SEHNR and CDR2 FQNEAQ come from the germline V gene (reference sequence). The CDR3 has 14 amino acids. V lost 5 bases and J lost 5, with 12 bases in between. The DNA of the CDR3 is TGTGCCAGCAGCCGAGAGCGCCACAATGAAAAACTGTTTTTT. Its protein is CASSRERHNEKLFF.

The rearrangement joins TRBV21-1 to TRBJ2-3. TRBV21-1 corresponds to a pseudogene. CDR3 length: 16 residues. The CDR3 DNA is TGTGCCAGCAGCAAACGACTAGCGGCAAGCACAGATACGCAGTATTTT. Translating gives CASSKRLAASTDTQYF.

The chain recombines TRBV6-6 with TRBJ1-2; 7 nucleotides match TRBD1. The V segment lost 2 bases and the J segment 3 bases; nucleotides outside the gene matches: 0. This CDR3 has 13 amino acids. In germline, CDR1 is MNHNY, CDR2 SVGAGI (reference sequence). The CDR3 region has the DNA TGTGCCAGCAGTTACGGGACAGACTATGGCTACACCTTC. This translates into CASSYGTDYGYTF.

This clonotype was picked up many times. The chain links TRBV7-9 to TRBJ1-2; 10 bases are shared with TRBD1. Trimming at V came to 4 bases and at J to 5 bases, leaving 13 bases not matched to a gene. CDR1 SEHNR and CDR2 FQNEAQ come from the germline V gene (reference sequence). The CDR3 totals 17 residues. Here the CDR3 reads CASSSRDRGGVGYGYTF. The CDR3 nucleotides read TGTGCCAGCAGCTCCCGGGACAGGGGTGGTGTAGGGTATGGCTACACCTTC.

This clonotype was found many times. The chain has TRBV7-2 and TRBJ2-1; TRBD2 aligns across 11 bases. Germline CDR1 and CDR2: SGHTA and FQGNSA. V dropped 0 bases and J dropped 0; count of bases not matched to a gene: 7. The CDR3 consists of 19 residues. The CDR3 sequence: CASSLAGTSGLSSYNEQFF. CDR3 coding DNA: TGTGCCAGCAGCTTAGCAGGGACTAGCGGTTTGAGCTCCTACAATGAGCAGTTCTTC.

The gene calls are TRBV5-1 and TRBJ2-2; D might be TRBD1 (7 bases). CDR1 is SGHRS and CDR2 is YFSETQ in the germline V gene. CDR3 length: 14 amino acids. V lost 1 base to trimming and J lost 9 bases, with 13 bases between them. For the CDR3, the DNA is TGCGCCAGCAGCTTGTCGCAGGGGGGCAGGGAGCTGTTTTTT. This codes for CASSLSQGGRELFF.

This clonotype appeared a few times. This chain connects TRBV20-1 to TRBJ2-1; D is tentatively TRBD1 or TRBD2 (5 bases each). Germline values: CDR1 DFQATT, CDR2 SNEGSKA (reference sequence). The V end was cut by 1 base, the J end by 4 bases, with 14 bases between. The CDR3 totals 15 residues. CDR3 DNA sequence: TGCAGTGCTAGAGCCGGGAAAAAGGGGTACAATGAGCAGTTCTTC. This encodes CSARAGKKGYNEQFF.

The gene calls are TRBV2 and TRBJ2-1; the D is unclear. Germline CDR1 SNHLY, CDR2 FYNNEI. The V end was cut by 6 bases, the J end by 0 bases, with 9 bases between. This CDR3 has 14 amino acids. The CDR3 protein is CASRGILSYNEQFF. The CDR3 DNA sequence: TGTGCCAGCAGAGGGATACTCTCCTACAATGAGCAGTTCTTC.

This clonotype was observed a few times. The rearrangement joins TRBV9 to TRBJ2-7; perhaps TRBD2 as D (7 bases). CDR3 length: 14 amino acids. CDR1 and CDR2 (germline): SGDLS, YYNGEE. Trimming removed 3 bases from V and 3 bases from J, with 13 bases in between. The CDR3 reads CASSEKGGGYEQYF. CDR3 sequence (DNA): TGTGCCAGCAGCGAGAAGGGGGGGGGCTACGAGCAGTACTTC. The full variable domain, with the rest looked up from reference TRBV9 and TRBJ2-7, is DSGVTQTPKHLITATGQRVTLRCSPRSGDLSVYWYQQSLDQGLQFLIQYYNGEERAKGNILERFSAQQFPDLHSELNLSSLELGDSALYFCASSEKGGGYEQYFGPGTRLTVT.